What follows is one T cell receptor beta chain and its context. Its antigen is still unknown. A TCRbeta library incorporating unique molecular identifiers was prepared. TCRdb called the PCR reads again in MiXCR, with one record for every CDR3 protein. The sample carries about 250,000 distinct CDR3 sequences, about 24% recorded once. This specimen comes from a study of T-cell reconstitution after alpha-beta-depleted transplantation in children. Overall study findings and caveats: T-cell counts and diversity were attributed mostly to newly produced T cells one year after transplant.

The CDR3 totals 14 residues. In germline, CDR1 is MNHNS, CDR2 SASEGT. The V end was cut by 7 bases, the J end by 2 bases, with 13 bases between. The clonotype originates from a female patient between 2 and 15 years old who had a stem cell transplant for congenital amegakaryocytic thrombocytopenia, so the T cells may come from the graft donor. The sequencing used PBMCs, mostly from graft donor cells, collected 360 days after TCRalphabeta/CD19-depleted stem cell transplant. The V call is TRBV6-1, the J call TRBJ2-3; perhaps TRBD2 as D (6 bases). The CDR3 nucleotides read TGTGCCAGCATGGACCGGGGACTCACAGATACGCAGTATTTT. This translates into CASMDRGLTDTQYF.